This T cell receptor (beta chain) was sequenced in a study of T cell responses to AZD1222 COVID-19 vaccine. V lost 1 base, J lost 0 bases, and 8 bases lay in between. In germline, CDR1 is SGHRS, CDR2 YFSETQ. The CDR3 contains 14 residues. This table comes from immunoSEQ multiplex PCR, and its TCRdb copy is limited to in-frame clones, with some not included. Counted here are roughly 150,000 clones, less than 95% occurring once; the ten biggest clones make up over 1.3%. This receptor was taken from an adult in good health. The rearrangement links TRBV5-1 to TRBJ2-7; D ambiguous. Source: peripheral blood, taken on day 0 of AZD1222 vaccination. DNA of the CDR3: TGCGCCAGCAGCTTGATGCAGAGCTCCTACGAGCAGTACTTC. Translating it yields CASSLMQSSYEQYF.